These 32 T cell receptor beta chains originate from one sample sequenced in a study of T cells in Graves' hyperthyroidism and ophthalmopathy. RNA transcripts provided the source from which TCR beta CDR3 regions were amplified. During a first-round RT-PCR of the TCR CDR3, the HTBI primer set was used. TCRdb ran MiXCR on the multiplex PCR reads and lists one entry per CDR3 protein. The sample lists 700,000 to 950,000 distinct CDR3 sequences, 30% to 40% seen once, with roughly 30% in the top ten. The specimen was blood. These receptors came from a woman between 40 and 55 years old with Graves' hyperthyroidism.

Only a few counts were recorded for this clonotype. The chain employs TRBV7-2 and TRBJ2-7; 8 nucleotides match TRBD1. V trimming: 6 bases; J trimming: 5 bases; junction bases outside the gene matches: 6. Germline V CDR1 and CDR2: SGHTA, FQGNSA. CDR3 size: 13 residues. The DNA for the CDR3 is TGTGCCAGCAGTCAGGGGGCCCCCAACGAGCAGTACTTC. Amino acid sequence: CASSQGAPNEQYF.

In DNA, the CDR3 is TGTGCCTTGGGACGGGAAATCACTGAAGCTTTCTTT. Amino acid sequence: CALGREITEAFF. This chain links TRBV19 with TRBJ1-1; tentatively, D is TRBD1 (5 bases). This CDR3 is 12 amino acids long. Looked up from germline, CDR1 is LNHDA and CDR2 is SQIVND (reference sequence). V gave up 11 bases and J gave up 4 bases, with 14 bases separating them.

The chain employs TRBV6-5 and TRBJ1-5, with 8 bases aligning to TRBD1. Germline values: CDR1 MNHEY, CDR2 SVGAGI. Trimming at V came to 0 bases and at J to 4 bases, leaving 11 bases not matched to a gene. CDR3 size: 18 residues. CDR3 residues: CASSYSVPDRVNNQPQHF. CDR3 nucleotide sequence: TGTGCCAGCAGTTACTCGGTCCCGGACAGGGTCAATAATCAGCCCCAGCATTTT.

This chain connects TRBV19 to TRBJ2-7, with 9 nucleotides matching TRBD1. J lost 4 bases, V lost 6 bases, and 7 bases had no gene match. This CDR3 has 14 residues. From germline, CDR1 is LNHDA and CDR2 SQIVND (reference sequence). CDR3 sequence: CASSGGTGWYEQYF. The CDR3 DNA reads as TGTGCCAGTAGCGGCGGGACAGGGTGGTACGAGCAGTACTTC.

This clonotype was detected only a few times. This rearrangement joins TRBV9 to TRBJ2-7, with D possibly being TRBD1 (5 bases). Germline V CDR1 and CDR2: SGDLS, YYNGEE. V shed 4 bases and J shed 0 bases, with 20 bases lying between them. The length of the CDR3 is 17 residues. As DNA, the CDR3 is TGTGCCAGCAGCCAAGATCCTCCAGGGTGGAGCTCCTACGAGCAGTACTTC. Amino acid sequence: CASSQDPPGWSSYEQYF.

This clonotype was counted at least ten times. This sequence joins TRBV7-9 and TRBJ1-5, with 9 bases fitting TRBD1. V was clipped by 7 bases and J by 6 bases; unmatched bases: 4. CDR3 length equals 13 residues. In germline, CDR1 is SEHNR, CDR2 FQNEAQ (reference sequence). CDR3 residues: CASTRTGAQPQHF. The DNA of the CDR3 is TGTGCCAGCACCAGGACAGGGGCTCAGCCCCAGCATTTT.

This clonotype has only a few counts. The germline gene is not matched at one end of the junction; a read error may be the cause. The V call is TRBV29-1, the J call TRBJ1-2; unclear D gene. Germline assignment: CDR1 SQVTM and CDR2 ANQGSEA. The CDR3 is made up of 14 amino acids. This chain's CDR3 is CASVDSGRAYGYTF. The CDR3 DNA reads as TGTGCCAGCGTGGATTCCGGTAGAGCCTATGGCTACACCTTC.

The table lists this clonotype with a few counts. This chain connects TRBV20-1 to TRBJ1-1; D gene ambiguous. Trimming removed 0 bases from V and 1 base from J, with 6 bases in between. In germline, CDR1 is DFQATT, CDR2 SNEGSKA (reference sequence). The CDR3 contains 13 residues. For the CDR3, the DNA is TGCAGTGCTAGAGAAACAGCGAACACTGAAGCTTTCTTT. This gives the protein CSARETANTEAFF.

The CDR3 bases are TGTGCCAGCATTAGAGATCCGGGGACTGAAGCTTTCTTT. Its protein product is CASIRDPGTEAFF. The genes are TRBV12-3 or TRBV12-4 and TRBJ1-1; D is unresolved. Trimming removed 7 bases at V and 5 bases at J, with 14 bases between. The CDR3 sequence is 13 residues long.

The gene calls are TRBV5-1 and TRBJ2-5; 11 nucleotides align to TRBD2. The CDR3 spans 17 residues. The germline gives CDR1 SGHRS, CDR2 YFSETQ. V dropped 4 bases and J dropped 1; count of bases not matched to a gene: 9. The CDR3 coding sequence is TGCGCCAGCAGCGTACCCGGGACTAGCGGAATCCAAGAGACCCAGTACTTC. Residues: CASSVPGTSGIQETQYF.

There are many counts of this clonotype. This rearrangement joins TRBV2 to TRBJ1-2; 7 bases are shared with TRBD1. The CDR3 covers 13 residues. Germline V gene data show CDR1 as SNHLY and CDR2 as FYNNEI. J was trimmed by 6 bases and V by 3 bases; bases with no gene match: 4. The CDR3 sequence is CASSEEGGNGYTF. CDR3 coding DNA: TGTGCCAGCAGTGAGGAAGGGGGCAATGGCTACACCTTC.

This clonotype came up a few times. V is TRBV14 and J is TRBJ1-2; TRBD1 is a possible D gene (5 bases). Germline-derived CDR1 and CDR2 are SGHDN and FVKESK. Trimming left V 1 base short and J 11 bases short, with 11 bases between. The CDR3 contains 12 residues. The CDR3 sequence: CASSQGFGAYTF. The DNA for the CDR3 is TGTGCCAGCAGCCAAGGGTTTGGGGCATACACCTTC.

This clonotype appeared once. This chain uses TRBV2 with TRBJ2-3; 9 bases match TRBD1. The CDR3 covers 15 residues. The junction had 6 bases not matched to a gene; V was cut back by 7 bases and J by 1 base. CDR1 is SNHLY, CDR2 FYNNEI, per germline. CDR3 nucleotide sequence: TGTGCCAGCACCAAACGGACAGGGGGCACAGATACGCAGTATTTT. Protein: CASTKRTGGTDTQYF.

The table lists this clonotype with many counts. The genes are TRBV12-3 or TRBV12-4 and TRBJ1-5; D may be TRBD1 (6 bases). The V end lost 3 bases, the J end lost 5 bases, and 11 bases lay between the germline ends. The CDR3 has 14 residues. The CDR3 DNA reads TGTGCCAGCAGTTTGGGGGGGCACCATCAGCCCCAGCATTTT. It specifies CASSLGGHHQPQHF.

CDR3 amino acids: CSGQGAYEQYF. DNA of the CDR3: TGCAGTGGGCAGGGAGCCTACGAGCAGTACTTC. The J gene is TRBJ2-7, the V gene TRBV20-1; D may match TRBD1 or TRBD2 (5 bases each). V lost 7 bases and J 2 bases, leaving 9 bases between the germline ends. The CDR3 spans 11 residues. Germline V lookup: CDR1 DFQATT, CDR2 SNEGSKA (reference sequence).

The sample holds a few counts of this clonotype. The CDR3 spells CASSLAGRDQPQHF. In nucleotides, the CDR3 is TGCGCCAGCAGCTTGGCCGGTCGGGATCAGCCCCAGCATTTT. The chain uses TRBV5-1 and TRBJ1-5; D uncertain. The CDR3 runs 14 residues. V was cut by 0 bases and J by 5 bases, with 9 bases left in between. The germline V gene has CDR1 SGHRS and CDR2 YFSETQ.

This clonotype was seen ten or more times. The CDR3: CASSLGGYSNQPQHF. CDR3 DNA: TGTGCCAGCAGTTTAGGCGGATATAGCAATCAGCCCCAGCATTTT. The chain links TRBV12-3 or TRBV12-4 to TRBJ1-5; D remains ambiguous. This CDR3 has 15 amino acids. Trimming removed 1 base at V and 0 bases at J, with 7 bases between.

A few counts support this clonotype. V is TRBV4-3 and J is TRBJ2-5; D unclear. Germline V gives CDR1 LGHNA, CDR2 YSLEER. This CDR3 has 13 residues. The V gene lost 0 bases and the J gene lost 7 bases, with 9 bases spanning the gap. The CDR3 DNA follows: TGCGCCAGCAGCCAAGATATGGTAGGGACCCAGTACTTC. Translation: CASSQDMVGTQYF.

This clonotype was seen repeatedly, ten times or more. Here the CDR3 reads CASSEFVDREAFF. As DNA, the CDR3 is TGCGCCAGCAGTGAATTCGTGGACAGGGAGGCTTTCTTT. This sequence joins TRBV10-1 and TRBJ1-1; 8 positions match TRBD1. V lost 3 bases and J lost 11; bases outside the gene matches: 8. Germline V gene sequence: CDR1 WNHNN, CDR2 SYGVQD (reference sequence). CDR3 size: 13 residues.

The chain is built from TRBV6-1 and TRBJ1-1; D not certain. The germline V gene encodes CDR1 MNHNS and CDR2 SASEGT. The CDR3 contains 16 residues. V was pared by 2 bases and J by 5 bases, with 18 bases between. CDR3 amino acids: CASSEFHWGGETEAFF. The DNA of the CDR3 is TGTGCCAGCAGTGAATTCCATTGGGGAGGAGAAACTGAAGCTTTCTTT.

The V and J genes are TRBV9 and TRBJ2-7; the D is unclear. The CDR3 is made up of 13 amino acids. V lost 0 bases, J lost 9 bases, and 13 bases lay in between. Germline V gene data show CDR1 as SGDLS and CDR2 as YYNGEE. The CDR3 sequence is CASSVAPGRTQYF. CDR3 sequence (DNA): TGTGCCAGCAGCGTAGCCCCTGGACGAACGCAGTACTTC.

This sequence joins TRBV25-1 and TRBJ2-7; 11 nucleotides line up with TRBD2. CDR1 MGHDK and CDR2 SYGVNS come from the germline V gene. The CDR3 spans 22 residues. V was pared by 6 bases and J by 4 bases, with 29 bases of the junction left unmatched. The CDR3 sequence: CASSPTSFRGGLAGGRAYEQYF. The CDR3 nucleotides are TGTGCCAGCAGCCCTACCTCCTTCAGGGGAGGCCTAGCGGGAGGTCGGGCTTACGAGCAGTACTTC.

This clonotype was seen many times. The V and J genes are TRBV14 and TRBJ1-1; D is ambiguous. The germline V gene has CDR1 SGHDN and CDR2 FVKESK. Trimming took 6 bases from V and 1 from J, leaving 9 bases between them. The CDR3 contains 13 residues. CDR3 nucleotides: TGTGCCAGCAGGACCCAGGCGAACACTGAAGCTTTCTTT. Protein sequence: CASRTQANTEAFF.

Details on this clonotype: A much more abundant neighbour one base away suggests this may be a read error. This chain joins TRBV29-1 and TRBJ2-2; D may be TRBD1 (5 bases). CDR1 is SQVTM and CDR2 is ANQGSEA in the germline V gene. V was pared by 4 bases and J by 3 bases, with 9 bases between. CDR3 length: 13 amino acids. DNA for the CDR3: TGCAGCGTTGGACAGCTGGACACCGGGGAGCTGTTTTTT. Translating it yields CSVGQLDTGELFF.

This chain uses TRBV10-3 with TRBJ2-2; D is undetermined. The CDR3 sequence is 14 residues long. Germline V gives CDR1 ENHRY, CDR2 SYGVKD. The V end lost 5 bases, the J end lost 2 bases, and 9 bases lay between the germline ends. The CDR3 region has the DNA TGTGCCATCAGTTTCAACACCAACACCGGGGAGCTGTTTTTT. Encoded protein: CAISFNTNTGELFF.

This clonotype occurred many times. The rearrangement uses TRBV7-9 and TRBJ1-5, with unresolved D. The CDR3 is 14 amino acids. Germline lookup yields CDR1 SEHNR and CDR2 FQNEAQ (reference sequence). Trimming removed 5 bases at V and 3 bases at J, with 11 bases between. CDR3 amino acids: CASSPKGINQPQHF. Written as DNA, the CDR3 is TGTGCCAGCAGCCCAAAAGGGATCAATCAGCCCCAGCATTTT.

This chain joins TRBV20-1 and TRBJ2-7, with 9 bases that match TRBD2. The CDR3 covers 16 residues. With 2 bases clipped from V and 1 base from J, the junction kept 9 bases outside the gene matches. Germline CDR1 is DFQATT and CDR2 is SNEGSKA (reference sequence). This CDR3 is CSARSSGTSISYEQYF. CDR3 nucleotides: TGCAGTGCTAGATCCTCCGGGACTAGCATATCCTACGAGCAGTACTTC.

The genes are TRBV12-5 and TRBJ1-1; D uncertain. This CDR3 comprises 13 residues. V was cut by 2 bases and J by 1 base, with 5 bases left in between. CDR1 is LGHNT, CDR2 FRNRAP, per germline. CDR3 in amino acids: CASGLSGNTEAFF. DNA for the CDR3: TGTGCTAGTGGTTTGTCGGGGAACACTGAAGCTTTCTTT.

The table lists this clonotype with a count of one. CDR3 coding DNA: TGTGCCATCAATTCCGGGACTAGTATAGAGACCCAGTACTTC. This encodes CAINSGTSIETQYF. The V call is TRBV10-3, the J call TRBJ2-5, with 8 bases matching TRBD2. Germline V CDR1 and CDR2: ENHRY, SYGVKD. V trimming: 7 bases; J trimming: 4 bases; junction bases outside the gene matches: 8. This CDR3 spans 14 amino acids.

This clonotype has just a few counts. The V gene is TRBV5-1, the J gene TRBJ1-1; TRBD1 matches at 8 bases. Germline values: CDR1 SGHRS, CDR2 YFSETQ. J was trimmed by 3 bases and V by 4 bases; bases with no gene match: 11. The CDR3 is 16 residues long. The CDR3, as DNA: TGCGCCAGCAGCCCCATCGGACAGGGAGGGCACACTGAAGCTTTCTTT. Translating it yields CASSPIGQGGHTEAFF.

As concerns this clonotype: Just one base apart from a much larger clone, this may be a read error. The chain is built from TRBV7-8 and TRBJ2-7, with 9 bases that match TRBD2. Germline CDR1 reads SGHVS; CDR2 reads FQNEAQ. There are 16 residues in the CDR3. This CDR3 is CACSLSGRPRSYEQYF. In nucleotides, the CDR3 is TGTGCCTGCAGCTTAAGCGGGAGGCCGCGCTCCTACGAGCAGTACTTC.

This clonotype was seen more than once but under ten times. This sequence joins TRBV7-9 and TRBJ2-5; TRBD2 agrees at 10 bases. The CDR3 extends over 14 amino acids. V dropped 5 bases and J dropped 5; count of bases not matched to a gene: 5. Per the germline V gene, CDR1 is SEHNR and CDR2 is FQNEAQ (reference sequence). This CDR3 reads CASSPPGLAETQYF. CDR3 in DNA: TGTGCCAGCAGCCCCCCGGGACTAGCGGAGACCCAGTACTTC.